Following are 27 T cell receptor delta chains from one sample sequenced in a study of Vδ1+ human thymocytes. General study findings and limits: In the thymus, TRG and TRD repertoires looked highly polyclonal with Gaussian CDR3 lengths.

These receptors are not linked to any known antigen. The template was reverse-transcribed extracted RNA. Multiplex PCR used pooled V-gene forward primers and a constant-region reverse primer to amplify CDR3s. TCRdb re-identified clones in the multiplex PCR reads via CATT. The data hold about 73,000 delta-chain clones, with around 30% observed a single time. Sequences were obtained from Vdelta1+ gamma-delta thymocytes from the thymus. The subset: FACS-sorted CD3+ TCRalphabeta- TCRVdelta1+ TCRVdelta2- thymocytes. These TCRs come from a boy in the first two years of life who had congenital heart surgery.

V usage is TRDV2 and J usage is TRDJ1; 9 bases map to TRDD2. V gave up 8 bases and J gave up 10 bases; unmatched junction bases: 4. Germline assignment: CDR1 GEAIGNYY and CDR2 EKD. The CDR3 runs to 10 residues. For the CDR3, the DNA is TGTGCCTCCTTCCTACTAAGACTCATCTTT. Translating gives CASFLLRLIF.

This chain uses TRDV1 with TRDJ1, with 11 bases matching TRDD3. V lost 1 base and J lost 0; bases outside the gene matches: 16. CDR1 and CDR2 from the germline V gene are TSWWSYY and QGS. The CDR3 totals 21 residues. CDR3 in amino acids: CALGERRRTWGILGYTDKLIF. DNA of the CDR3: TGTGCTCTTGGGGAACGAAGGCGAACCTGGGGGATACTAGGGTACACCGATAAACTCATCTTT.

The chain employs TRDV1 and TRDJ1; TRDD3 aligns across 10 bases. The CDR3 length is 16 residues. Losses at the gene ends were 11 bases for V and 7 bases for J; bases not matched to a gene: 19. The germline gives CDR1 TSWWSYY, CDR2 QGS. The CDR3 sequence is CAFRATGGSCRGKLIF. The CDR3 coding sequence is TGTGCTTTCAGAGCTACTGGGGGATCCTGTAGAGGTAAACTCATCTTT.

In its sample, this clone was seen a few times. The V and J genes are TRDV1 and TRDJ1, with 9 nucleotides matching TRDD3. The CDR3 runs 24 residues. V was clipped by 1 base and J by 0 bases; unmatched bases: 27. Per the germline V gene, CDR1 is TSWWSYY and CDR2 is QGS. CDR3 sequence: CALGERVLPPTNWGTPGYTDKLIF. CDR3 sequence (DNA): TGTGCTCTTGGGGAACGAGTCCTCCCTCCTACCAACTGGGGGACGCCCGGATACACCGATAAACTCATCTTT.

In this sample, this clone turned up once. This sequence joins TRDV1 and TRDJ1; tentative D call: TRDD2 (5 bases). The CDR3 runs to 21 residues. V was trimmed by 0 bases and J by 2 bases, leaving 28 bases between them. Germline V gene sequence: CDR1 TSWWSYY, CDR2 QGS. The CDR3 DNA follows: TGTGCTCTTGGGGAACTCTCCCTGCTGACTCCTTCAACGGCGAGGACCGATAAACTCATCTTT. This encodes CALGELSLLTPSTARTDKLIF.

The chain carries TRDV1 and TRDJ1; D not certain. This CDR3 has 18 amino acids. Deletions cut 2 bases from V and 0 bases from J, with 19 bases between. Germline V gives CDR1 TSWWSYY, CDR2 QGS. CDR3 region: CALGESALLGPDTDKLIF. The CDR3 DNA is TGTGCTCTTGGGGAATCGGCTTTACTAGGTCCCGACACCGATAAACTCATCTTT.

The chain uses TRDV1 and TRDJ1; 7 positions match TRDD2. In germline, CDR1 is TSWWSYY, CDR2 QGS. This CDR3 contains 19 residues. V was pared by 2 bases and J by 2 bases, with 17 bases of the junction left unmatched. The CDR3 nucleotides read TGTGCTCTTGGGGAAAATTTCCTACGCTTGGGGAACGGAACCGATAAACTCATCTTT. Translating gives CALGENFLRLGNGTDKLIF.

The chain is built from TRDV1 and TRDJ1; perhaps TRDD3 as D (6 bases). Germline loops: CDR1 TSWWSYY, CDR2 QGS. The CDR3 length is 21 residues. V lost 0 bases to trimming and J lost 10 bases, with 36 bases between them. The CDR3 loop is CALGELEGPRPDAGAQSSLIF. The CDR3 DNA sequence: TGTGCTCTTGGGGAACTCGAGGGTCCTAGGCCCGATGCTGGGGCCCAAAGTTCACTCATCTTT.

This clone came up a few times. This sequence joins TRDV1 and TRDJ1, with TRDD3 identical over 11 bases. Trimming took 3 bases from V and 4 from J; bases not matched to a gene: 10. The CDR3 extends over 17 amino acids. Germline-derived CDR1 and CDR2 are TSWWSYY and QGS. CDR3 nucleotides: TGTGCTCTTGGGGAGGGCCTTCTGTGGGGGATACGCGATAAACTCATCTTT. Translation: CALGEGLLWGIRDKLIF.

This clone was recorded a few times. The chain has TRDV1 and TRDJ1; D tentatively fits TRDD2 or TRDD3 (5 bases each). V shed 2 bases and J shed 2 bases, with 21 bases lying between them. The CDR3 totals 18 residues. Germline-derived CDR1 and CDR2 are TSWWSYY and QGS. CDR3 in amino acids: CALGEGDTYRPHTDKLIF. CDR3 nucleotides: TGTGCTCTTGGGGAAGGCGATACCTACCGACCCCATACCGATAAACTCATCTTT.

The J gene is TRDJ1, the V gene TRDV1; possibly TRDD2 for D (5 bases). The CDR3 consists of 18 residues. Trimming stripped 3 bases from V and 3 bases from J, with 23 bases between. Germline CDR1 reads TSWWSYY; CDR2 reads QGS. The CDR3 loop is CALGDPPILYNLSDKLIF. In nucleotides, the CDR3 is TGTGCTCTTGGGGACCCCCCCATCCTATATAACCTCTCCGATAAACTCATCTTT.

The chain uses TRDV1 and TRDJ1; 12 bases align to TRDD3. After removal of 5 bases from V and 2 bases from J, the junction contained 15 bases not matched to a gene. The CDR3 runs to 19 residues. Germline CDR1 and CDR2: TSWWSYY and QGS. DNA of the CDR3: TGTGCTCTTGGGAAGGGTCCTACCTGGGGGATACGCCGGACCGATAAACTCATCTTT. It codes for CALGKGPTWGIRRTDKLIF.

In this sample, this clone turned up many times. The V and J genes are TRDV2 and TRDJ1, with 9 positions matching TRDD3. Losses at the gene ends were 6 bases for V and 1 base for J; bases not matched to a gene: 11. Germline CDR1 and CDR2: GEAIGNYY and EKD. CDR3 size: 16 residues. CDR3 loop: CACHLYWGTLTDKLIF. DNA of the CDR3: TGTGCCTGTCACTTGTACTGGGGGACCCTCACCGATAAACTCATCTTT.

The chain combines TRDV1 with TRDJ1, with D perhaps being TRDD2 or TRDD3 (5 bases each). This CDR3 contains 23 residues. Germline CDR1 reads TSWWSYY; CDR2 reads QGS. Trimming stripped 2 bases from V and 0 bases from J, with 34 bases between. CDR3 bases: TGTGCTCTTGGGGAAAAGTCATTTATTCCTCGGGGGCTTCCCAACGAATACACCGATAAACTCATCTTT. This gives the protein CALGEKSFIPRGLPNEYTDKLIF.

This clone was seen more than once but under ten times. The V and J genes are TRDV1 and TRDJ1; 11 bases align to TRDD3. This CDR3 is built from 22 residues. Looked up from germline, CDR1 is TSWWSYY and CDR2 is QGS. With V trimmed by 2 bases and J by 1 base, 21 bases remained unmatched. CDR3 amino acids: CALGEELVFLRWGIRVTDKLIF. In nucleotides, the CDR3 is TGTGCTCTTGGGGAAGAGCTGGTCTTCCTACGTTGGGGGATACGCGTCACCGATAAACTCATCTTT.

This sequence joins TRDV1 and TRDJ1; the D is unclear. V was clipped by 3 bases and J by 1 base, with 15 bases between them. In germline, CDR1 is TSWWSYY, CDR2 QGS. The CDR3 is 16 amino acids. The CDR3 nucleotides are TGTGCTCTTGGGGACTCCAATCCCCGTTCCACCGATAAACTCATCTTT. Protein sequence: CALGDSNPRSTDKLIF.

This sequence joins TRDV1 and TRDJ1; tentatively, D is TRDD3 (5 bases). The CDR3 contains 17 residues. CDR1 and CDR2 (germline): TSWWSYY, QGS. The ends were cut back, 0 bases at V and 0 bases at J, with 14 bases in the middle. This CDR3 is CALGELPPGLNTDKLIF. The DNA for the CDR3 is TGTGCTCTTGGGGAACTTCCTCCTGGGCTCAACACCGATAAACTCATCTTT.

Details on this clone: Other nucleotide sequences in the sample specify the same CDR3. The chain has TRDV1 and TRDJ1; 13 bases are shared with TRDD3. The CDR3 loop spans 18 amino acids. J was trimmed by 9 bases and V by 6 bases; bases with no gene match: 19. Germline-derived CDR1 and CDR2 are TSWWSYY and QGS. CDR3 in DNA: TGTGCTCTTGGTGGGGATCCCGGTACTGGGGGATACGCTCCCCAACTCATCTTT. Amino acid sequence: CALGGDPGTGGYAPQLIF.

This clone was picked up a small number of times. This chain links TRDV1 with TRDJ1; 10 bases fit TRDD3. Germline loops: CDR1 TSWWSYY, CDR2 QGS. Trimming at V came to 2 bases and at J to 7 bases, leaving 22 bases not matched to a gene. The CDR3 contains 20 residues. The CDR3 DNA follows: TGTGCTCTTGGGGAATCTCTCCTTACTGGGGGATTTCCACACCCCGGTAAACTCATCTTT. This sequence encodes CALGESLLTGGFPHPGKLIF.

This clone was seen only a few times. The chain employs TRDV1 and TRDJ1; D might be TRDD2 (5 bases). The germline V gene encodes CDR1 TSWWSYY and CDR2 QGS. The CDR3 extends over 20 amino acids. V lost 4 bases and J 1 base, leaving 28 bases between the germline ends. As DNA, the CDR3 is TGTGCTCTTGGGGCCCCCGGATCCGGTATCCCTTCGCGCCCCACCGATAAACTCATCTTT. Amino acid sequence: CALGAPGSGIPSRPTDKLIF.

This clone was observed a few times. The chain recombines TRDV1 with TRDJ1, with 7 bases identical to TRDD3. V lost 1 base, J lost 0 bases, and 8 bases stayed unmatched. Germline CDR1 and CDR2: TSWWSYY and QGS. This CDR3 spans 17 amino acids. Written as DNA, the CDR3 is TGTGCTCTTGGGGAACGGCCACTGGGGACGGACACCGATAAACTCATCTTT. Its protein is CALGERPLGTDTDKLIF.

The J gene is TRDJ1, the V gene TRDV1; D remains unclear. The CDR3 is made up of 19 amino acids. Trimming stripped 0 bases from V and 1 base from J, with 21 bases between. CDR1 TSWWSYY and CDR2 QGS come from the germline V gene. CDR3 nucleotide sequence: TGTGCTCTTGGGGAACTATCTGGCCAGCCGGAGGGGTGCACCGATAAACTCATCTTT. This codes for CALGELSGQPEGCTDKLIF.

The rearrangement uses TRDV1 and TRDJ1, with a weak D call TRDD3 (5 bases). CDR1 and CDR2 from the germline V gene are TSWWSYY and QGS. The V and J ends lost 1 base and 0 bases respectively, with 21 bases between them. The CDR3 sequence is 19 residues long. DNA for the CDR3: TGTGCTCTTGGGGAACCTTTTAAGGTCCGTGGGGCTTACACCGATAAACTCATCTTT. Translation: CALGEPFKVRGAYTDKLIF.

The rearrangement links TRDV1 to TRDJ1, with a weak D call TRDD3 (6 bases). V was clipped by 5 bases and J by 3 bases, with 34 bases between them. CDR3 length: 21 residues. CDR1 and CDR2 from the germline V gene are TSWWSYY and QGS. CDR3 in amino acids: CALGCAVHPYWGSLYADKLIF. The CDR3 DNA sequence: TGTGCTCTTGGGTGCGCTGTCCACCCCTATTGGGGGTCCCTGTACGCCGATAAACTCATCTTT.

The chain recombines TRDV1 with TRDJ1; 8 bases map to TRDD3. The trim removed 7 bases at V and 0 bases at J, leaving 22 bases unmatched. The V gene's germline CDR1 is TSWWSYY and CDR2 QGS. The CDR3 totals 20 residues. CDR3 region: CALEKLGPVLGVPYTDKLIF. The CDR3 DNA reads as TGTGCTCTTGAGAAACTAGGCCCCGTACTGGGGGTTCCGTACACCGATAAACTCATCTTT.

This sequence joins TRDV1 and TRDJ1; D is unresolved. Trimming stripped 1 base from V and 2 bases from J, with 20 bases between. Germline values: CDR1 TSWWSYY, CDR2 QGS. CDR3 length: 18 residues. The CDR3 nucleotides read TGTGCTCTTGGGGAACCTCGGTTGCTACTTTCCCGGACCGATAAACTCATCTTT. This codes for CALGEPRLLLSRTDKLIF.

This clone turned up a few times. The chain uses TRDV1 and TRDJ1, with 10 bases lining up with TRDD3. Germline lookup yields CDR1 TSWWSYY and CDR2 QGS. The V and J ends lost 2 bases and 4 bases, in that order; junction bases with no gene match: 16. The CDR3 sequence is 19 residues long. In nucleotides, the CDR3 is TGTGCTCTTGGGGAATCGGGCTGGGGGATAGGCCCTACCATCGATAAACTCATCTTT. It encodes CALGESGWGIGPTIDKLIF.